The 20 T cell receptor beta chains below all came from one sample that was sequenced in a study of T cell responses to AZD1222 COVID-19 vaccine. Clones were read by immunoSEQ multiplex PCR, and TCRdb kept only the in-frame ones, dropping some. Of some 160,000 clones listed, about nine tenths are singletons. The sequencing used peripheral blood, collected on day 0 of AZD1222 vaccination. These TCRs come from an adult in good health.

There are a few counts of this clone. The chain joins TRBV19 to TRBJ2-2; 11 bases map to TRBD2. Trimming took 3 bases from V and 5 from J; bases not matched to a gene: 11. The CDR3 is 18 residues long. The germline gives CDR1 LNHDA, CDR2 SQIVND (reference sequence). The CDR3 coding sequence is TGTGCCAGTAGTATTGAGGCTAGCGGGAGGAAGGGGACCGGGGAGCTGTTTTTT. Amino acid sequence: CASSIEASGRKGTGELFF.

The CDR3 nucleotides are TGTGCCAGCAGTTACTCAAACAGGGGGCGAAAAACTGAAGCTTTCTTT. Protein: CASSYSNRGRKTEAFF. The chain carries TRBV6-5 and TRBJ1-1; 9 nucleotides align to TRBD1. CDR3 length: 16 amino acids. With V trimmed by 0 bases and J by 5 bases, 7 bases remained unmatched. The germline CDR1 and CDR2 sequences are MNHEY and SVGAGI.

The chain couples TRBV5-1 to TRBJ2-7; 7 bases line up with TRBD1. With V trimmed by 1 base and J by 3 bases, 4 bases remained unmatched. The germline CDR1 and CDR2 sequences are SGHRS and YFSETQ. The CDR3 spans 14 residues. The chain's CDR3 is CASSLMTGNYEQYF. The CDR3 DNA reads TGCGCCAGCAGCTTGATGACAGGGAACTACGAGCAGTACTTC.

CDR3 in amino acids: CASSYRAVDTQYF. CDR3 nucleotide sequence: TGTGCCAGCAGTTATCGAGCGGTAGATACGCAGTATTTT. The chain carries TRBV6-2 or TRBV6-3 and TRBJ2-3; a possible D gene is TRBD2 (5 bases). The CDR3 loop spans 13 amino acids. Germline loops: CDR1 MNHEY, CDR2 SVGEGT. Trimming stripped 3 bases from V and 5 bases from J, with 9 bases between.

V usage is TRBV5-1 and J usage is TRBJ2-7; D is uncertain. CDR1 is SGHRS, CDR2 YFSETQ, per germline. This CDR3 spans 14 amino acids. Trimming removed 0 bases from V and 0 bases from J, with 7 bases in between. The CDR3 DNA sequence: TGCGCCAGCAGCTTGGACGGTAGCTCCTACGAGCAGTACTTC. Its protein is CASSLDGSSYEQYF.

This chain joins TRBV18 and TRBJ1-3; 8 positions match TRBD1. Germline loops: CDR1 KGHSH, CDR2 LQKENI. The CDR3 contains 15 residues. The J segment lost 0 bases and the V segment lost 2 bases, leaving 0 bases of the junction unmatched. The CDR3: CASSPGTGSGNTIYF. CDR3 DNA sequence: TGTGCCAGCTCACCAGGGACAGGCTCTGGAAACACCATATATTTT.

DNA of the CDR3: TGTGCCAGCAGCCAGACAGGGTCAACCGGGGAGCTGTTTTTT. It codes for CASSQTGSTGELFF. The chain couples TRBV3-1 (or the pseudogene TRBV3-2) to TRBJ2-2; 7 bases are shared with TRBD1. From germline, CDR1 is LGHDT and CDR2 YNNKEL (reference sequence). There are 14 residues in the CDR3. The V and J ends lost 3 bases and 5 bases, in that order; junction bases with no gene match: 3.

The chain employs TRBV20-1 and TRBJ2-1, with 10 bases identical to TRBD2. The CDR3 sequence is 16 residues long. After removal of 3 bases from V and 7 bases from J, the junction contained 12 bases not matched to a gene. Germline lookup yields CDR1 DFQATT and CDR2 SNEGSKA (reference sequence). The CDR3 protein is CSASPSGSIGRNEQFF. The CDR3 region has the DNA TGCAGTGCTAGTCCTAGCGGGAGTATTGGTAGGAATGAGCAGTTCTTC.

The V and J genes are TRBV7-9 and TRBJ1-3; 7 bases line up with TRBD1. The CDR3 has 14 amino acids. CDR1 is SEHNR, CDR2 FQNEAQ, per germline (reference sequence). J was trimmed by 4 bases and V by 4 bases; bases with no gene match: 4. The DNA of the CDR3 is TGTGCCAGCAGCTCTAACAGGGGAGGAAACACCATATATTTT. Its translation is CASSSNRGGNTIYF.

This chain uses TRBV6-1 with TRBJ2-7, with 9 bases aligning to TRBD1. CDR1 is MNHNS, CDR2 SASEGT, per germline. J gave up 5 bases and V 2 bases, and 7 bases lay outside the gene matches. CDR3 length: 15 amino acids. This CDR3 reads CASSELGQGTHEQYF. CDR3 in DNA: TGTGCCAGCAGTGAACTGGGACAGGGTACGCACGAGCAGTACTTC.

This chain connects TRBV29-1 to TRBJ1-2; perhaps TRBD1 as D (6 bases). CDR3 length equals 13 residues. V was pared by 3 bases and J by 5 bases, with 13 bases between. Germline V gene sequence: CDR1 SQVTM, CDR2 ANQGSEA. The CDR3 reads CSVDDRRLYGYTF. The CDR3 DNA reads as TGCAGCGTTGATGACAGGAGACTATATGGCTACACCTTC. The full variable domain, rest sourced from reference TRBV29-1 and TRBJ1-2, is SAVISQKPSRDICQRGTSLTIQCQVDSQVTMMFWYRQQPGQSLTLIATANQGSEATYESGFVIDKFPISRPNLTFSTLTVSNMSPEDSSIYLCSVDDRRLYGYTFGSGTRLTVV.

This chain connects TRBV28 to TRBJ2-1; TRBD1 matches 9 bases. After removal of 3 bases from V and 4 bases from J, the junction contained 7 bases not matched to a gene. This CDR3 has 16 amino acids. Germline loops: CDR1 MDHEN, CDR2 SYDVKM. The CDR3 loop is CASSLLRTGVYNEQFF. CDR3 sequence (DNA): TGTGCCAGCAGTTTGCTTCGGACAGGGGTTTACAATGAGCAGTTCTTC.

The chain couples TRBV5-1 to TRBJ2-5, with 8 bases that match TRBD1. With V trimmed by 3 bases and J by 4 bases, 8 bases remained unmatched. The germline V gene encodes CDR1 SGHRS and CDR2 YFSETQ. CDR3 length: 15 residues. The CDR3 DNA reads TGCGCCAGCAGCTCTTCTCAGGGGGCTCCAGAGACCCAGTACTTC. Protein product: CASSSSQGAPETQYF.

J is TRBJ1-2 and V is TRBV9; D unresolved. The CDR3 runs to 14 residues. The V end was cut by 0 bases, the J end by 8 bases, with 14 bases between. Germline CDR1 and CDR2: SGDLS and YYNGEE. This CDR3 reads CASSVGAPEEGYTF. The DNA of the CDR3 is TGTGCCAGCAGCGTAGGCGCCCCCGAGGAAGGCTACACCTTC. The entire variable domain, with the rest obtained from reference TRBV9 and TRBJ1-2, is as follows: DSGVTQTPKHLITATGQRVTLRCSPRSGDLSVYWYQQSLDQGLQFLIQYYNGEERAKGNILERFSAQQFPDLHSELNLSSLELGDSALYFCASSVGAPEEGYTFGSGTRLTVV.

Here the CDR3 DNA reads TGTGCCAGCAGTGAATTGGGGGATAGGGATCAGCCCCAGCATTTT. Protein product: CASSELGDRDQPQHF. The chain combines TRBV6-1 with TRBJ1-5, with D possibly being TRBD1 (5 bases). The ends were cut back, 2 bases at V and 5 bases at J, with 13 bases in the middle. Germline assignment: CDR1 MNHNS and CDR2 SASEGT. The CDR3 extends over 15 amino acids.

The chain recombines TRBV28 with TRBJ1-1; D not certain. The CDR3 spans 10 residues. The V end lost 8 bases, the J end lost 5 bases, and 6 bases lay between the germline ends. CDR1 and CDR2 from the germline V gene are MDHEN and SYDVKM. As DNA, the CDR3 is TGTGCCAGCCAGAGGACTGAAGCTTTCTTT. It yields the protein CASQRTEAFF.

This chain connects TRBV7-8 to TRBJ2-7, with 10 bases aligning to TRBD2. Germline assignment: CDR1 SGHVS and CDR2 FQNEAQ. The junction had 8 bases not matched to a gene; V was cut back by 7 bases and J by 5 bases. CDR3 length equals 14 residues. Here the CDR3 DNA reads TGTGCCAGCACCGCTAGCGGGAGTATACACGAGCAGTACTTC. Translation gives CASTASGSIHEQYF. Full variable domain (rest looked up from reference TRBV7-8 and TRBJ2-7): GAGVSQSPRYKVAKRGQDVALRCDPISGHVSLFWYQQALGQGPEFLTYFQNEAQLDKSGLPSDRFFAERPEGSVSTLKIQRTQQEDSAVYLCASTASGSIHEQYFGPGTRLTVT.

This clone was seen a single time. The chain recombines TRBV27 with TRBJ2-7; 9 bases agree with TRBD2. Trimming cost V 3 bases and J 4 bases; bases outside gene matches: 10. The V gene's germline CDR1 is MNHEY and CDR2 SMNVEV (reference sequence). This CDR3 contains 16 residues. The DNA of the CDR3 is TGTGCCAGCAGTTTCTCCCTCTTAGCGGGAGAATACGAGCAGTACTTC. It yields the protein CASSFSLLAGEYEQYF.

The CDR3 here is CASSLETGISYEQYF. The CDR3 nucleotides are TGTGCCAGCAGCTTAGAAACGGGGATTTCCTACGAGCAGTACTTC. The rearrangement joins TRBV7-3 to TRBJ2-7, with D possibly TRBD2 on 5 matching bases. Trimming took 2 bases from V and 1 from J, leaving 12 bases between them. Germline values: CDR1 SGHTA, CDR2 FQGTGA. The CDR3 consists of 15 residues.

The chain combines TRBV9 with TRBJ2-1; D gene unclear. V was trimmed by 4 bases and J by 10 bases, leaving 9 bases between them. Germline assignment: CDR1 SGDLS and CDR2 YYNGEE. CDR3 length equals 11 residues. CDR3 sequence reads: CASSILSEQFF. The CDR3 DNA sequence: TGTGCCAGCAGCATACTCAGCGAGCAGTTCTTC.